The rows below give T cell receptor beta chains drawn from one sample of a study of radiation and T cells in renal cell carcinoma. Assay used: immunoSEQ multiplex PCR; TCRdb lists only in-frame clones, some missing. Here the sample spans 150,000 or so clones, 88% being singletons. The sequences come from blood, collected from a patient whose treatment included radiotherapy and nephrectomy. The receptors shown here come from a woman aged 70-85 years with renal cell carcinoma. Both conserved end residues are part of each CDR3. D genes are given only for firm matches. Clone size appears in some rows only: once, few, many, or a class for an expanded clone.

j_gene: TRBJ2-6
abundance: NA
d_gene: NA
v_gene: TRBV7-8
CDR3nt: TGTGCCAGCAGCTTAGCCGGGGTTTATGGGGCCAACGTCCTGACTTTC
CDR3aa: CASSLAGVYGANVLTF

j_gene: TRBJ2-5
abundance: NA
d_gene: NA
v_gene: TRBV5-6
CDR3nt: TGTGCCAGCAGCTCGACAGTTCAAGAGACCCAGTACTTC
CDR3aa: CASSSTVQETQYF

j_gene: TRBJ1-2
abundance: NA
d_gene: NA
v_gene: TRBV6-5
CDR3nt: TGTGCCAGCAGCCCCCGGGGGGTCAGCTATGGCTACACCTTC
CDR3aa: CASSPRGVSYGYTF

j_gene: TRBJ1-5
abundance: NA
d_gene: TRBD1
v_gene: TRBV19
CDR3nt: TGTGCCAGTAGTAAAAAAGGGACAGGGTTCAATCAGCCCCAGCATTTT
CDR3aa: CASSKKGTGFNQPQHF

j_gene: TRBJ2-7
abundance: NA
d_gene: TRBD1
v_gene: TRBV2
CDR3nt: TGTGCCAGCAGTCTGACAGGGTGGGAGCAGTACTTC
CDR3aa: CASSLTGWEQYF

j_gene: TRBJ1-5
abundance: few
d_gene: NA
v_gene: TRBV28
CDR3nt: TGTGCCAGCTTACATTCCAAAGGTCCGGTTAGCAATCAGCCCCAGCATTTT
CDR3aa: CASLHSKGPVSNQPQHF

j_gene: TRBJ2-6
abundance: NA
d_gene: NA
v_gene: TRBV20-1
CDR3nt: TGCAGTGCTCTGGGGGCCAACGTCCTGACTTTC
CDR3aa: CSALGANVLTF

j_gene: TRBJ1-3
abundance: NA
d_gene: NA
v_gene: TRBV18
CDR3nt: TGTGCCAGCTCACAAGCCAGTGCAAGCTCTGGAAACACCATATATTTT
CDR3aa: CASSQASASSGNTIYF

j_gene: TRBJ1-4
abundance: NA
d_gene: NA
v_gene: TRBV14
CDR3nt: TGTGCCAGCAGCCGTTTAAATGAAAAACTGTTTTTT
CDR3aa: CASSRLNEKLFF

j_gene: TRBJ2-6
abundance: NA
d_gene: TRBD2
v_gene: TRBV5-1
CDR3nt: TGCGCCAGCAGCTTGGGCGGGGGGCTAGGGGCCAACGTCCTGACTTTC
CDR3aa: CASSLGGGLGANVLTF

j_gene: TRBJ1-2
abundance: NA
d_gene: NA
v_gene: TRBV7-2
CDR3nt: TGTGCCAGCAGCTCCACAGCAAACTATGGCTACACCTTC
CDR3aa: CASSSTANYGYTF

j_gene: TRBJ1-2
abundance: NA
d_gene: NA
v_gene: TRBV5-1
CDR3nt: TGCGCCAGCAGCTTCGCAGGGGACGGTTATGGCTACACCTTC
CDR3aa: CASSFAGDGYGYTF

j_gene: TRBJ1-2
abundance: NA
d_gene: NA
v_gene: TRBV9
CDR3nt: TGTGCCAGCAGCGTAATGGGAGGTGCAGGTGGGAACTATGGCTACACCTTC
CDR3aa: CASSVMGGAGGNYGYTF

j_gene: TRBJ2-7
abundance: NA
d_gene: TRBD1
v_gene: TRBV6-5
CDR3nt: TGTGCCAGCAGTCCTACCGGGACAGGGGGGAACGAGCAGTACTTC
CDR3aa: CASSPTGTGGNEQYF

j_gene: TRBJ2-1
abundance: NA
d_gene: NA
v_gene: TRBV23-1
CDR3nt: TGCGCCAGCAGTCAAGGGGCAGACCAAAATGAGCAGTTCTTC
CDR3aa: CASSQGADQNEQFF

j_gene: TRBJ2-5
abundance: NA
d_gene: NA
v_gene: TRBV7-2
CDR3nt: TGTGCCAGCAGCCCTTCCCGGGGGAACCAAGAGACCCAGTACTTC
CDR3aa: CASSPSRGNQETQYF

j_gene: TRBJ2-5
abundance: NA
d_gene: TRBD1
v_gene: TRBV7-2
CDR3nt: TGTGCCAGCAGCTTAGGTCAGGGGGTGGAGACCCAGTACTTC
CDR3aa: CASSLGQGVETQYF

j_gene: TRBJ2-3
abundance: NA
d_gene: NA
v_gene: TRBV7-9
CDR3nt: TGTGCCAGCAGCAGCACAGATACGCAGTATTTT
CDR3aa: CASSSTDTQYF

j_gene: TRBJ2-7
abundance: NA
d_gene: TRBD1
v_gene: TRBV11-1
CDR3nt: TGTGCCAGCGAAGGACAGGGATACTACGAGCAGTACTTC
CDR3aa: CASEGQGYYEQYF

j_gene: TRBJ1-1
abundance: NA
d_gene: NA
v_gene: TRBV25-1
CDR3nt: TGTGCCAGCGGGCCGACCGGGGCGAACACTGAAGCTTTCTTT
CDR3aa: CASGPTGANTEAFF

j_gene: TRBJ2-1
abundance: NA
d_gene: NA
v_gene: TRBV4-3
CDR3nt: TGCGCCAGCAGCCAAACACATAATGAGCAGTTCTTC
CDR3aa: CASSQTHNEQFF

j_gene: TRBJ1-3
abundance: NA
d_gene: NA
v_gene: TRBV6-1
CDR3nt: TGTGCCAGCAGTGTGACGCGAGTCTCTGGAAACACCATATATTTT
CDR3aa: CASSVTRVSGNTIYF

j_gene: TRBJ1-3
abundance: few
d_gene: NA
v_gene: TRBV15
CDR3nt: TGTGCCACCCTGGCGGGGAACGGAAACACCATATATTTT
CDR3aa: CATLAGNGNTIYF

j_gene: TRBJ1-1
abundance: few
d_gene: NA
v_gene: TRBV10-3
CDR3nt: TGTGCCATCAGTCAAGCTCAGGGTGGCGCAGCTTTCTTT
CDR3aa: CAISQAQGGAAFF

j_gene: TRBJ2-7
abundance: NA
d_gene: NA
v_gene: TRBV19
CDR3nt: TGTGCCAGTAGAGGGGACGTCAAGGAGCAGTACTTC
CDR3aa: CASRGDVKEQYF

j_gene: TRBJ1-6
abundance: NA
d_gene: NA
v_gene: TRBV4-2
CDR3nt: TGTGCCAGCAGCCAAAAACCGGGACGGGCTAGACCACCCCTCCACTTT
CDR3aa: CASSQKPGRARPPLHF

j_gene: TRBJ2-5
abundance: NA
d_gene: TRBD1
v_gene: TRBV7-7
CDR3nt: TGTGCTAGCAGCTTAGGGGGACAGATCCAAGAGACCCAGTACTTC
CDR3aa: CASSLGGQIQETQYF

j_gene: TRBJ1-4
abundance: NA
d_gene: NA
v_gene: TRBV19
CDR3nt: TGTGCCAGTAGTACCGACAGGATAACTAATGAAAAACTGTTTTTT
CDR3aa: CASSTDRITNEKLFF

j_gene: TRBJ2-6
abundance: NA
d_gene: NA
v_gene: TRBV7-6
CDR3nt: TGTGCCAGCAGCTTAGCGGCAGGATTCTCTGGGGCCAACGTCCTGACTTTC
CDR3aa: CASSLAAGFSGANVLTF

j_gene: TRBJ2-3
abundance: once
d_gene: NA
v_gene: TRBV6-5
CDR3nt: TGTGCCAGCACCCAACCCGGCGCAGATACGCAGTATTTT
CDR3aa: CASTQPGADTQYF

j_gene: TRBJ2-2
abundance: NA
d_gene: NA
v_gene: TRBV28
CDR3nt: TGTGCCAGCAGTTTATACAGTAAGGCAGGCACCGGGGAGCTGTTTTTT
CDR3aa: CASSLYSKAGTGELFF

j_gene: TRBJ1-2
abundance: NA
d_gene: TRBD1
v_gene: TRBV27
CDR3nt: TGTGCCAGCAGGACGGACAGGGACGTTGATGGCTACACCTTC
CDR3aa: CASRTDRDVDGYTF

j_gene: TRBJ2-3
abundance: once
d_gene: TRBD2
v_gene: TRBV5-1
CDR3nt: TGCGCCAGCAGCGCAGGACTAGCGGGGATCGCAGATACGCAGTATTTT
CDR3aa: CASSAGLAGIADTQYF

j_gene: TRBJ2-7
abundance: NA
d_gene: TRBD1
v_gene: TRBV19
CDR3nt: TGTGCCAGTAGTCTGGGACAGGGGGCCTACGAGCAGTACTTC
CDR3aa: CASSLGQGAYEQYF

j_gene: TRBJ2-3
abundance: NA
d_gene: NA
v_gene: TRBV6-6
CDR3nt: TGTGCCAGCAGTTACTCGGCAGGGGCGCACACAGATACGCAGTATTTT
CDR3aa: CASSYSAGAHTDTQYF

j_gene: TRBJ1-5
abundance: few
d_gene: TRBD1
v_gene: TRBV19
CDR3nt: TGTGCCACGACAGGGTCCGGGACCCAGCCCCAGCATTTT
CDR3aa: CATTGSGTQPQHF

j_gene: TRBJ1-4
abundance: few
d_gene: TRBD1
v_gene: TRBV4-1
CDR3nt: TGCGCCAGCAGCCAAGGGACAGGGAGTAATGAAAAACTGTTTTTT
CDR3aa: CASSQGTGSNEKLFF

j_gene: TRBJ1-1
abundance: NA
d_gene: TRBD1
v_gene: TRBV6-1
CDR3nt: TGTGCCAGCAGTGGCAACCTACGGGACAGGGGCCTATTGAACACTGAAGCTTTCTTT
CDR3aa: CASSGNLRDRGLLNTEAFF

j_gene: TRBJ1-1
abundance: NA
d_gene: TRBD1
v_gene: TRBV29-1
CDR3nt: TGCAGCGTGATGGACAGGAAAAACACTGAAGCTTTCTTT
CDR3aa: CSVMDRKNTEAFF